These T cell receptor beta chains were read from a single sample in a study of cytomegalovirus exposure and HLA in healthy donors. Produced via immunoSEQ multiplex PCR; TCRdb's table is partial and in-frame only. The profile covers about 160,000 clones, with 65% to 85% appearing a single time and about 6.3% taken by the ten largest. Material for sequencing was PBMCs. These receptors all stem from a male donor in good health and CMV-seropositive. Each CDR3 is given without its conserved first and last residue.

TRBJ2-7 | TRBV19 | ASSMTSWVYEQY
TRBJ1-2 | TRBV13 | ASKRVRNYGYT
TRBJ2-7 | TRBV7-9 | ASSLAKTGDVEQY
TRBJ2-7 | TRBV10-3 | ATGTGTSYEQY
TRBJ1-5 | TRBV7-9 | ASSLGRQPQH
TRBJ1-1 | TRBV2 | ASRFLGGGGTEAF
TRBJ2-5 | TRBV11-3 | ASSQGQETQY
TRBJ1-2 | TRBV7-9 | ASSSKDRGPSNGYT
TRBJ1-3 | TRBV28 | ASNRGASGNTIY
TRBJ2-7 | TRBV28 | ASSLYGTSGNNYEQY
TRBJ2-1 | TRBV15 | ATSGFEANEQF
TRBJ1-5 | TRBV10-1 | ASSEPGTGNNQPQH
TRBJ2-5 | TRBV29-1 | SVEGSGRRQETQY
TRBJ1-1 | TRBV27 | ASSSPAWSTEAF
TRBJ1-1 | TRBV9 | ASSVGYRTNPVKEAF
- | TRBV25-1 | ASSEGQGTYEQY
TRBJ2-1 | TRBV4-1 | ASSRTGRNNEQF
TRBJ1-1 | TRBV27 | ASSRGRATEAF
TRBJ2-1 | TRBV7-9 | ASSPPTSGRANEQF
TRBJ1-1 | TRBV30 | AWGSGQAHHTEAF
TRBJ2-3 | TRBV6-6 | ASSRGLAATDTQY
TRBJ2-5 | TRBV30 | AWRIPAGERKTQY
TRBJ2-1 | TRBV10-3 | AISERVERSSYNEQF
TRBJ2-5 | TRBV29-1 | SVEVGTGETQY
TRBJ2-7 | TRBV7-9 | ASSFGGGVHEQY
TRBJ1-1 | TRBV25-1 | ASSHISSSSMNTEAF
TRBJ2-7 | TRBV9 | ASSVREGSSYEQY
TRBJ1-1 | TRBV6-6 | ASSWVRTVNTEAF
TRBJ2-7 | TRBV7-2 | ASSWRAGVDEQY
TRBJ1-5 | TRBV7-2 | ASSLDPRRGSPTLQH
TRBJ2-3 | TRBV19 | ASSLQLPGGRAHPDTQY
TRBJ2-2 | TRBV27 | ASSFREAGELF
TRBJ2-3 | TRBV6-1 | ASSEVASASTDTQY
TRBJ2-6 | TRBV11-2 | ASSLVLGGANVLT
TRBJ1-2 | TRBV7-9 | SSSLVDHGYT
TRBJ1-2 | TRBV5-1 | ASSLGVLDYGYT
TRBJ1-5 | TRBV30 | AWSRQGDQPQH
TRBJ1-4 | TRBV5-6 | ASSLLGTGNEKLF
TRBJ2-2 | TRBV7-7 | ASSRGGPDTGELF
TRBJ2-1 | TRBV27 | ASSSADSSYNEQF